Reported below is one T cell receptor beta chain. The sample's treatment: randomized to nivolumab then ipilimumab (arm A) or the reverse (arm B). The table came from immunoSEQ multiplex PCR; TCRdb's copy has only in-frame clones and leaves some out. The data contain several thousand clones, 50% to 60% of them seen just once; the ten biggest clones take up 35% to 50%. This sample stems from a study of sequential checkpoint blockade in melanoma. The CDR3 has 12 amino acids. The germline V gene has CDR1 SEHNR and CDR2 FQNEAQ (reference sequence). V dropped 6 bases and J dropped 5 bases, with 7 bases sitting between them.

The sample was CD8+ T cells sorted from blood (inferred from file names), taken from a patient given nivolumab and ipilimumab in sequence. This chain links TRBV7-9 with TRBJ2-2, with D uncertain. The source of this sequence is a human donor with melanoma. The CDR3 is CASSHGTGELFF. For the CDR3, the DNA is TGTGCCAGCAGTCACGGGACCGGGGAGCTGTTTTTT. The full variable domain, its missing parts supplied by reference TRBV7-9 and TRBJ2-2, is DTGVSQNPRHKITKRGQNVTFRCDPISEHNRLYWYRQTLGQGPEFLTYFQNEAQLEKSRLLSDRFSAERPKGSFSTLEIQRTEQGDSAMYLCASSHGTGELFFGEGSRLTVL.